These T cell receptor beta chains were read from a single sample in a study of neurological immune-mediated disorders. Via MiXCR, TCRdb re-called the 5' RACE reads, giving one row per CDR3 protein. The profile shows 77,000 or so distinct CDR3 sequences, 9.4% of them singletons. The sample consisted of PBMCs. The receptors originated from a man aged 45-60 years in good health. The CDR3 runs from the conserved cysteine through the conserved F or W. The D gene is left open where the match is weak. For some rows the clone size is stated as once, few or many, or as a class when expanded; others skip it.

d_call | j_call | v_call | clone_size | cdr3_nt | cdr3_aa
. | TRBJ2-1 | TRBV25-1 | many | TGTGCCAGCAGGGACCCCCTAGCATATTACAATGAGCAGTTCTTC | CASRDPLAYYNEQFF
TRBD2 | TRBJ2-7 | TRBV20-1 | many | TGCAGTGCGCCGAGACTAGCGGGGGCACCCTACGAGCAGTACTTC | CSAPRLAGAPYEQYF
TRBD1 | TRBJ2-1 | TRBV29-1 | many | TGCAGCGTTGAAGAACAGGGGGATGAGCAGTTCTTC | CSVEEQGDEQFF
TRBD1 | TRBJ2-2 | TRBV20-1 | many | TGCAGTGCTAGCCCACAGGGGGCTTTCTCCACCGGGGAGCTGTTTTTT | CSASPQGAFSTGELFF
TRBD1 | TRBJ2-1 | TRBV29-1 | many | TGCAGCGTCGGTAGGTCAGGGGGAAATGAGCAGTTCTTC | CSVGRSGGNEQFF
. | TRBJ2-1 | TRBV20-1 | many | TGCAGTGCTAGAGAAGTGACTAGGGGGTGGGGGAATGAGCAGTTCTTC | CSAREVTRGWGNEQFF
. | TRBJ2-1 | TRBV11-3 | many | TGTGCCAGCAGCGGCAGTTCGGGCACGACCTTC | CASSGSSGTTF
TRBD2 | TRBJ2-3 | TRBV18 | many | TGTGCCAGCTCACTCCTAGCGGGGGACACAGATACGCAGTATTTT | CASSLLAGDTDTQYF
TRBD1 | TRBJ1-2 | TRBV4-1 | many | TGCGCCAGCAGCCAAGAAGTGGGACAGGGGGCTGGCTACACCTTC | CASSQEVGQGAGYTF
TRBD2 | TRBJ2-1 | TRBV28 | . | TGTGCCAGCAGTTGTAGATGGGACTACGAGGAGGACAATGAGCAGTTCTTC | CASSCRWDYEEDNEQFF
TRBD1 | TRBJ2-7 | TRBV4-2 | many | TGTGCCAGCTCATCCTCGGGACAGGGCGCGCGCTACGAGCAGTACTTC | CASSSSGQGARYEQYF
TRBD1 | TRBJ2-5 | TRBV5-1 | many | TGCGCCAGCAGCTCGACCGGGACAGGAAAAGAGACCCAGTACTTC | CASSSTGTGKETQYF
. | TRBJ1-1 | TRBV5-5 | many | TGTGCCAGCAGACCCCAACACGGGGCTTTCACTGAAGCTTTCTTT | CASRPQHGAFTEAFF
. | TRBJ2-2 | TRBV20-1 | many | TGCAGTGTTCAGCGCCTTTTCGGGACCGAGAACACCGGGGAGCTGTTTTTT | CSVQRLFGTENTGELFF
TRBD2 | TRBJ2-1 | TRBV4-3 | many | TGCGCCAGCAGCAACAGGCTAGCGGGTTACAATGAGCAGTTCTTC | CASSNRLAGYNEQFF
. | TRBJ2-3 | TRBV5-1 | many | TGCGCCAGCAGCTCGGGAAGCACAGATACGCAGTATTTT | CASSSGSTDTQYF
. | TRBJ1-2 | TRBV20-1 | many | TGCAGTGCTAGACCGACTCTAGCCCATGGCTACACCTTC | CSARPTLAHGYTF
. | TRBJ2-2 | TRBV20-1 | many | TGCAGTGCTAGAGATCCCAGATTAGCGAACACCGGGGAGCTGTTTTTT | CSARDPRLANTGELFF
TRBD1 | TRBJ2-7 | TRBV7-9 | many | TGTGCCAGCAGCTTAGCGACAGGGTGGGGCGAGCAGTACTTC | CASSLATGWGEQYF
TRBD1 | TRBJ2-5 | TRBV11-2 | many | TGTGCCAGCAGCTTCGACAGGGGGCCGTTCGGGGAGACCCAGTACTTC | CASSFDRGPFGETQYF
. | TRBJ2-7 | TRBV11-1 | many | TGTGCCAGCAGCTTAGAGGGCTCCAGGGGAGCCTACGAGCAGTACTTC | CASSLEGSRGAYEQYF
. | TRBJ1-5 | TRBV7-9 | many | TGTGCCAGCAGCTTCCCTAATAGTGGTAGCAATCAGCCCCAGCATTTT | CASSFPNSGSNQPQHF
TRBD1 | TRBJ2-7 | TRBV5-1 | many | TGCGCCAGCAGCTTGGTCCTCGGGACAGAAACCTACGAGCAGTACTTC | CASSLVLGTETYEQYF
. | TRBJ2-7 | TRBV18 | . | TGTGCCAGCTCACCATCGGCCGGGTCCTACGAGCAGTACTTC | CASSPSAGSYEQYF
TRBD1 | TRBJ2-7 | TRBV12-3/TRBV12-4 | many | TGTGCCAGCAGTTTGACAGGGGGTTCGGGCGAGCAGTACTTC | CASSLTGGSGEQYF
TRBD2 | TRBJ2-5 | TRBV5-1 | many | TGCGCCAGCAGCTTGGAACGGGGGGGCCGTGAGACCCAGTACTTC | CASSLERGGRETQYF
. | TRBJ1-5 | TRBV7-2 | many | TGTGCCAGCAGCCCCTGGACAGATCATAGCAATCAGCCCCAGCATTTT | CASSPWTDHSNQPQHF